A single sample is the source of the 2 T cell receptor beta chains below, sequenced in a study of PD-1 blockade in classical Hodgkin lymphoma. The time point is: cycle 4 day 1 (C4D1), after 6 weeks of nivolumab. Each patient's relapse followed autologous stem cell transplantation, and brentuximab vedotin exposure varied. This table comes from immunoSEQ multiplex PCR, and its TCRdb copy is limited to in-frame clones, with some not included. The table includes some 110,000 clones, approximately 89% detected once. The sequencing used peripheral blood mononuclear cells (PBMCs), collected before the fourth cycle of nivolumab. The receptors were sampled from a human donor with classical Hodgkin lymphoma.

This clone appeared once. This rearrangement joins TRBV5-6 to TRBJ2-5; TRBD2 agrees at 7 bases. This CDR3 has 12 amino acids. Germline V gene data show CDR1 as SGHDT and CDR2 as YYEEEE. After removal of 7 bases from V and 5 bases from J, the junction contained 5 bases not matched to a gene. CDR3 protein: CASERGVETQYF. The CDR3 DNA reads as TGTGCCAGCGAGCGGGGAGTCGAGACCCAGTACTTC.

The chain employs TRBV4-1 and TRBJ2-1; D perhaps matches TRBD1 (6 bases). CDR3 size: 15 residues. Germline values: CDR1 MGHRA, CDR2 YSYEKL. V dropped 6 bases and J dropped 0 bases, with 12 bases sitting between them. The CDR3 is CASRHDRSSYNEQFF. In DNA, the CDR3 is TGCGCCAGCAGGCACGACAGGAGCTCCTACAATGAGCAGTTCTTC.